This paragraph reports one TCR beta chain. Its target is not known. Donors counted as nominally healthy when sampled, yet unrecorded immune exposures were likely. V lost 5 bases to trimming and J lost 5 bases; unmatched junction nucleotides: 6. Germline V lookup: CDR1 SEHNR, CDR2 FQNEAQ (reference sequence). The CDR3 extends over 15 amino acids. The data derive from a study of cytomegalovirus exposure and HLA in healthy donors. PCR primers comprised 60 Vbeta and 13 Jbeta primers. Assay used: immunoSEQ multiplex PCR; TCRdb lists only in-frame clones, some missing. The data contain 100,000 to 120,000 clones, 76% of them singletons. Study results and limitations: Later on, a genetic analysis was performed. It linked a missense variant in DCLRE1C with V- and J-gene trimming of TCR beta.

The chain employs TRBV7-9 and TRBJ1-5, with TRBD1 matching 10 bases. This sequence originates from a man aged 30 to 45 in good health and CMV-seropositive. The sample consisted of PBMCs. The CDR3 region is CASSPGQGVDQPQHF. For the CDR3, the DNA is TGTGCCAGCAGCCCAGGACAGGGGGTTGATCAGCCCCAGCATTTT.